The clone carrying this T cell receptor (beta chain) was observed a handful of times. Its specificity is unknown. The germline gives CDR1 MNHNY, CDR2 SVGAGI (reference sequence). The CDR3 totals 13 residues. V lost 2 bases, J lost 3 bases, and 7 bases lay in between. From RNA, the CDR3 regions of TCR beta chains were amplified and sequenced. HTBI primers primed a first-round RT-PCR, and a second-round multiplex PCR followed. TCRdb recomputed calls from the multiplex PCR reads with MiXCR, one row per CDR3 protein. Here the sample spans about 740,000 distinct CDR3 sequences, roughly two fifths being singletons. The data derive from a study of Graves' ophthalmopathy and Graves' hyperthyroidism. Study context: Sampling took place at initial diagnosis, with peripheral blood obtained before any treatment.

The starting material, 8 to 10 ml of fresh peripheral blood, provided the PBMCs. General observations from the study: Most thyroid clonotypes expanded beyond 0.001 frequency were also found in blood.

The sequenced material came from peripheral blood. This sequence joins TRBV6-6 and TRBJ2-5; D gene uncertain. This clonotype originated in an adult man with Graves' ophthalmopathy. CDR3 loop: CASSYLEKETQYF. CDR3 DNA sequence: TGTGCCAGCAGTTACCTAGAGAAAGAGACCCAGTACTTC.